This T cell receptor (beta chain) is drawn from a study of control samples from healthy donors and cancer patients. Assay: immunoSEQ multiplex PCR; the TCRdb copy retains only in-frame clones and omits some. The sample includes some 120,000 clones, roughly nine tenths seen only once; the top ten take 1.1%. Trimming shortened V by 8 bases and J by 4 bases, and 18 bases separated the two germline ends. The CDR3 is made up of 15 amino acids. Germline CDR1 SGHTA, CDR2 FQGNSA. The sequencing sample was made of PBMCs. The chain couples TRBV7-2 to TRBJ2-1; tentatively, D is TRBD2 (7 bases). The source of this sequence is a woman in her forties or fifties with colorectal cancer. For the CDR3, the DNA is TGTGCCAGCCACCGCGGGGGCCTTTCATACAATGAGCAGTTCTTC. Its translation: CASHRGGLSYNEQFF.